The sequence of this T cell receptor (beta chain) was determined in a study of read filtering for tumor transcriptome and immune sequencing. Study-wide context: The cohort had over 16 men and 14 to 15 women aged about 45 to 80, mean roughly 66 years. Overall study findings and caveats: Even smaller IR-seq throughput identified most shared clonotypes.

Comments on this clonotype: The antigen remains unidentified.

The library was built from 400 ng RNA with molecular barcoded adaptors for alpha/delta and beta/gamma chains. Via MiXCR, TCRdb re-called the reads, giving one row per CDR3 protein. This sample has 130,000 or so distinct CDR3 sequences; about 12% occur once, and the top ten carry just under 8.5%. Bone marrow was sampled from every patient at the time of active disease. CDR3 length equals 15 residues. Per the germline V gene, CDR1 is DFQATT and CDR2 is SNEGSKA (reference sequence). Trimming took 1 base from V and 1 from J, leaving 11 bases between them. The sequenced sample consisted of a population of CD138-negative cells sorted from bone marrow. The TCR was taken from a donor at least 40 years old with multiple myeloma. The chain employs TRBV20-1 and TRBJ1-3, with no clear D. CDR3 protein: CSARVEGRSGNTIYF. The CDR3 DNA is TGCAGTGCTAGAGTGGAGGGAAGGTCTGGAAACACCATATATTTT.